Listed here are 21 T cell receptor beta chains from one sample, sequenced in a study of blood T cells in healthy people across ages (dated by TCRdb to between 2014 and 2017). The library came from 5' RACE. TCRdb shows the sequencer as Illumina HiSeq 2500. A second 7 to 11 cycle PCR used a sample-barcoded 5' primer and a J-beta primer mix. TCRdb trimmed public reads at Q25 via fastp, called clones via MiXCR and kept in-frame beta chains. Under each unique CDR3 protein, matching rows form one entry showing the most common genes and DNA. The sample yields 550,000 to 700,000 distinct CDR3 sequences; 25% to 30% were counted once. The ten biggest clones cover 18% of the sample. The source material was blood. These receptors were taken from a woman aged 65 to 85 in good health.

V usage is TRBV21-1 and J usage is TRBJ2-1; the tabulated D call, TRBD1, remains unverified against the DNA. Judging by the DNA end, TRBJ2-5 fits better; the J call may be wrong. TRBV21-1 is a recognized pseudogene. This CDR3 region has 13 residues. CDR3 in DNA: TGTGCCAGCAGCAAAGAGGCGGCGGAGACCCAGTACTTC. Translating gives CASSKEAAETQYF.

This clonotype was found a few times. The DNA for the CDR3 is TGTGCCAGCAGTTTTAGGTTGACTAGCGGGGGTACCTACAATGAGCAGTTCTTC. Amino acid sequence: CASSFRLTSGGTYNEQFF. This chain uses TRBV6-2 or TRBV6-3 with TRBJ2-5, with 12 bases matching TRBD2. Near its end, the DNA agrees better with TRBJ2-1, so the J call may be wrong. Germline CDR1 and CDR2: MNHEY and SVGEGT. The CDR3 is 18 residues long.

This clonotype was counted a few times. The rearrangement joins TRBV24-1 to TRBJ2-3; 7 nucleotides agree with TRBD1. This CDR3 has 19 residues. The V gene's germline CDR1 is KGHDR and CDR2 SFDVKD. Trimming removed 9 bases from V and 0 bases from J; junction bases left unmatched: 20. The CDR3, as DNA: TGTGCCACCGATACAGGGGCCAACTCAGCCCCCACTAGCACAGATACGCAGTATTTT. Residues: CATDTGANSAPTSTDTQYF.

This chain joins TRBV7-8 and TRBJ2-7, with 7 bases identical to TRBD2. With V trimmed by 1 base and J by 5 bases, 5 bases remained unmatched. The CDR3 is 14 amino acids. Germline loops: CDR1 SGHVS, CDR2 FQNEAQ. The CDR3 bases are TGTGCCAGCAGCTTAGGGCGGGGAGGGAACGAGCAGTACTTC. It translates to CASSLGRGGNEQYF. The complete variable domain, with remaining parts taken from reference TRBV7-8 and TRBJ2-7, reads GAGVSQSPRYKVAKRGQDVALRCDPISGHVSLFWYQQALGQGPEFLTYFQNEAQLDKSGLPSDRFFAERPEGSVSTLKIQRTQQEDSAVYLCASSLGRGGNEQYFGPGTRLTVT.

The V call is TRBV7-2, the J call TRBJ2-5; possible D gene TRBD2, 6 bases. V was pared by 6 bases and J by 7 bases, with 12 bases between. CDR1 SGHTA and CDR2 FQGNSA come from the germline V gene. CDR3 size: 12 residues. The CDR3 DNA follows: TGTGCCAGCAGGGTGGCGGGGATGACCCAGTACTTC. It codes for CASRVAGMTQYF.

The table lists this clonotype with a few counts. J is TRBJ2-4 and V is TRBV5-8, with D perhaps matching TRBD1 (6 bases). The CDR3 loop spans 20 amino acids. V was pared by 4 bases and J by 1 base, with 27 bases between. Germline V gives CDR1 SGHTS, CDR2 YDEGEE. The CDR3 DNA follows: TGTGCCAGCAGCCCGAGGACCGGGACAACTTCAATATCGGCCAAAAACATTCAGTACTTC. This sequence encodes CASSPRTGTTSISAKNIQYF.

This clonotype was detected only a few times. The rearrangement links TRBV2 to TRBJ2-5; TRBD2 agrees at 7 bases. Germline CDR1 and CDR2: SNHLY and FYNNEI. V shed 4 bases, J shed 2 bases, and the junction held 10 bases outside the gene matches. The CDR3 runs 16 residues. CDR3 coding DNA: TGTGCCAGCAGTGGACACGGCGGGAGCTCTCAAGAGACCCAGTACTTC. Its translation: CASSGHGGSSQETQYF. Supplemented by reference TRBV2 and TRBJ2-5, the full variable domain reads EPEVTQTPSHQVTQMGQEVILRCVPISNHLYFYWYRQILGQKVEFLVSFYNNEISEKSEIFDDQFSVERPDGSNFTLKIRSTKLEDSAMYFCASSGHGGSSQETQYFGPGTRLLVL.

Notes on this clonotype: The DNA is left out, because the CDR3 cannot be placed on it with certainty; the CDR3 is given as TCRdb lists it. The gene calls are TRBV9 and TRBJ1-2; the DNA was not used to check the table's D call, TRBD1. In germline, CDR1 is SGDLS, CDR2 YYNGEE. The CDR3 is made up of 23 amino acids, end residues included. CDR3 residues: CASSASSSNEQFFGPGAAHGYTF.

This rearrangement joins TRBV7-2 to TRBJ2-4; D unclear. Germline V gives CDR1 SGHTA, CDR2 FQGNSA. Trimming shortened V by 3 bases and J by 0 bases, and 21 bases separated the two germline ends. This CDR3 has 19 amino acids. The CDR3 loop is CASSLTSVTSPVAKNIQYF. The CDR3 coding sequence is TGTGCCAGCAGCTTGACGTCGGTCACGTCTCCGGTAGCCAAAAACATTCAGTACTTC.

The chain links TRBV7-2 to TRBJ2-3, with TRBD1 identical over 7 bases. The CDR3 loop spans 14 amino acids. Germline V lookup: CDR1 SGHTA, CDR2 FQGNSA. J was trimmed by 1 base and V by 6 bases; bases with no gene match: 4. The CDR3 spells CASSYDRGTDTQYF. The DNA for the CDR3 is TGTGCCAGCAGTTATGACAGGGGCACAGATACGCAGTATTTT.

This chain joins TRBV6-2 or TRBV6-3 and TRBJ1-5; D possibly corresponds to TRBD1 (6 bases). The CDR3 has 15 amino acids. Trimming stripped 6 bases from V and 7 bases from J, with 19 bases between. Germline V gene lookup returns CDR1 MNHEY and CDR2 SVGEGT. The CDR3 is CASRPRAGAGQPQHF. The CDR3 DNA follows: TGTGCCAGCAGACCCCGAGCAGGGGCGGGACAGCCCCAGCATTTT.

This clonotype was observed a handful of times. This rearrangement joins TRBV12-3 or TRBV12-4 to TRBJ2-7, with TRBD1 identical over 9 bases. With 6 bases clipped from V and 5 bases from J, the junction kept 14 bases outside the gene matches. The CDR3 runs 16 residues. In nucleotides, the CDR3 is TGTGCCAGCAGACCAGGGCCCGGGACAGGGTCTCACGAGCAGTACTTC. It specifies CASRPGPGTGSHEQYF.

In its sample, this clonotype was seen a few times. The chain has TRBV10-3 and TRBJ2-5, with 8 bases identical to TRBD2. The CDR3 totals 14 residues. Germline V CDR1 and CDR2: ENHRY, SYGVKD. Losses at the gene ends were 8 bases for V and 1 base for J; bases not matched to a gene: 6. The CDR3 region has the DNA TGTGCCATCCCCGTAGCGGGGATCCAAGAGACCCAGTACTTC. It encodes CAIPVAGIQETQYF.

In its sample, this clonotype was seen a few times. The DNA for the CDR3 is TGTGCCAGCAGCCCAGGAGACAGGGGGAGGGGAGATACGCAGTATTTT. It specifies CASSPGDRGRGDTQYF. The chain joins TRBV7-9 to TRBJ2-3, with 9 bases aligning to TRBD1. The V gene's germline CDR1 is SEHNR and CDR2 FQNEAQ (reference sequence). J was trimmed by 5 bases and V by 5 bases; bases with no gene match: 11. The CDR3 sequence is 16 residues long.

The chain has TRBV9 and TRBJ2-5, with D possibly being TRBD1 (7 bases). Germline V lookup: CDR1 SGDLS, CDR2 YYNGEE. Trimming shortened V by 2 bases and J by 3 bases, and 17 bases separated the two germline ends. The CDR3 contains 16 residues. The CDR3 DNA reads TGTGCCAGCAGCGTGGGTCCGGACAGGACTAAAGAGACCCAGTACTTC. It codes for CASSVGPDRTKETQYF.

This clonotype was counted a few times. V usage is TRBV7-3 and J usage is TRBJ1-5; D is undetermined. V lost 5 bases and J lost 6, with 11 bases in between. The length of the CDR3 is 13 residues. CDR1 and CDR2 (germline): SGHTA, FQGTGA. CDR3 in DNA: TGTGCCAGCAGCATCGCAGTAGGTCAGCCCCAGCATTTT. This encodes CASSIAVGQPQHF. Together with reference TRBV7-3 and TRBJ1-5, the CDR3 gives the full variable domain: GAGVSQTPSNKVTEKGKYVELRCDPISGHTALYWYRQSLGQGPEFLIYFQGTGAADDSGLPNDRFFAVRPEGSVSTLKIQRTERGDSAVYLCASSIAVGQPQHFGDGTRLSIL.

The V gene is TRBV6-2 or TRBV6-3, the J gene TRBJ2-1, with no clear D. Germline assignment: CDR1 MNHEY and CDR2 SVGEGT. The CDR3 extends over 13 amino acids. Trimming cost V 6 bases and J 8 bases, with 14 bases left between them. CDR3 residues: CASSLRVYDEQFF. CDR3 sequence (DNA): TGTGCCAGCAGCCTAAGGGTTTACGATGAGCAGTTCTTC.

A remark on this clonotype: The germline gene is not matched at one end of the junction; a read error may be the cause. The chain uses TRBV6-2 or TRBV6-3 and TRBJ2-1, with 11 bases aligning to TRBD2. Germline values: CDR1 MNHEY, CDR2 SVGEGT. The CDR3 sequence is 16 residues long. This chain's CDR3 is CAGSRLAGGLNNEQFF. The CDR3 bases are TGTGCCGGCAGTCGATTAGCGGGGGGGCTAAACAATGAGCAGTTCTTC.

This clonotype was counted between two and nine times. The chain carries TRBV19 and TRBJ2-3; D is possibly TRBD1 (6 bases). V lost 6 bases and J 2 bases, leaving 21 bases between the germline ends. The CDR3 length is 17 residues. Germline assignment: CDR1 LNHDA and CDR2 SQIVND (reference sequence). CDR3 amino acids: CASSRSPTGTYTDTQYF. The CDR3 bases are TGTGCCAGTAGCCGAAGCCCGACAGGAACCTACACAGATACGCAGTATTTT.

V and J are TRBV7-9 and TRBJ1-2; D gene uncertain. The length of the CDR3 is 16 residues. The V end lost 1 base, the J end lost 6 bases, and 18 bases lay between the germline ends. Germline values: CDR1 SEHNR, CDR2 FQNEAQ (reference sequence). The CDR3 coding sequence is TGTGCCAGCAGCTTAGACCTTAATCAAGGGCTGGATGGCTACACCTTC. This sequence encodes CASSLDLNQGLDGYTF.

As to this clonotype: The junction departs from the called germline gene at one end, perhaps through a read error. The chain recombines TRBV7-3 with TRBJ2-1; 9 positions match TRBD2. The germline CDR1 and CDR2 sequences are SGHTA and FQGTGA. The CDR3 length is 14 residues. The CDR3 DNA reads as TGTGCCAGCGGCTTAGCGGGAGATTACAATGAGCAGTTCTTC. This sequence encodes CASGLAGDYNEQFF.